This is a list of T cell receptor beta chains from one sample in a study of CD8+ T cells in alopecia areata. The method was immunoSEQ multiplex PCR; TCRdb's version includes in-frame clones alone and lacks a portion of them. The sample includes about 180,000 clones, about 63% of them seen just once. This specimen consisted of CD4+ T cells sorted from blood, obtained at week 0. All receptors derive from a human donor with alopecia areata. Each CDR3 is given with its conserved first and last residue. The order of the fields is J gene, V gene, D gene, clone size, CDR3 DNA, CDR3 protein. D genes are given only for firm matches. Where a row states a size, it is once, few, many or the class of an expanded clone; other rows omit it.

TRBJ2-1,TRBV5-1,-,few,TGCGCCAGCAGCTTGGAGGGGAATTACAATGAGCAGTTCTTC,CASSLEGNYNEQFF
TRBJ2-1,TRBV29-1,TRBD2,once,TGCAGCGTTGCGGGACTAGAGAGGTTCTTC,CSVAGLERFF
TRBJ1-3,TRBV18,-,-,TGTGCCAGCTCACTCACCTCTGGAAACACCATATATTTT,CASSLTSGNTIYF
TRBJ2-3,TRBV5-1,-,-,TGCGCCAGCAGCCTGCGGGCAGGGTCGACAGATACGCAGTATTTT,CASSLRAGSTDTQYF
TRBJ2-1,TRBV20-1,-,-,TGCAGTGCGATCTACAATGAGCAGTTCTTC,CSAIYNEQFF
TRBJ2-7,TRBV29-1,TRBD1,few,TGCAGCGTTGAAGATTGGGAACAGGGGAAGGCTTACGAGCAGTACTTC,CSVEDWEQGKAYEQYF
TRBJ1-1,TRBV15,-,few,TGTGCCACCAGCAGAGATCGGGGGGCGACTGAAGCTTTCTTT,CATSRDRGATEAFF
TRBJ1-6,TRBV5-1,TRBD1,-,TGCGCCAGCAGACCGGGACAGGGGTATAATTCACCCCTCCACTTT,CASRPGQGYNSPLHF
TRBJ2-3,TRBV6-5,-,-,TGTGCCAGCAGCATCCGAGGGTGGGGGACAGATACGCAGTATTTT,CASSIRGWGTDTQYF
TRBJ2-7,TRBV2,TRBD1,-,TGTGCCAGCAGCCCCGGGACAGGCTCCTACGAGCAGTACTTC,CASSPGTGSYEQYF
TRBJ1-2,TRBV29-1,TRBD1,-,TGCAGCGTTGGATTCGGGACAGGGGGTTATGGCTACACCTTC,CSVGFGTGGYGYTF
TRBJ1-1,TRBV29-1,-,few,TGCAGCGTGCGCCAGCAGTATCTCCCACCCGAAGCTTTCTTT,CSVRQQYLPPEAFF
TRBJ1-2,TRBV18,-,-,TGTGCCAGCTCTCCTGTGAGTAGCCTGGGTGGCTACACCTTC,CASSPVSSLGGYTF
TRBJ1-1,TRBV30,-,-,TGTGCCTGGGGACATCTCACTGAAGCTTTCTTT,CAWGHLTEAFF
TRBJ1-2,TRBV30,-,-,TGTGCCTGGAGTCCGGGCTTTGACTATGGCTACACCTTC,CAWSPGFDYGYTF
TRBJ2-1,TRBV5-1,-,once,TGCGCCAGCAGCTTGGACAATAATGAGCAGTTCTTC,CASSLDNNEQFF
TRBJ2-3,TRBV4-3,-,-,TGCGCCAGCAGCCAAGATTACAATACACAGAGTACGCAGTATTTT,CASSQDYNTQSTQYF
TRBJ2-7,TRBV25-1,TRBD1,once,TGTGCCAGCGATACAGGACCGGGACAGGGCTACGAGCAGTACTTC,CASDTGPGQGYEQYF
TRBJ1-2,TRBV30,-,-,TGTGCCTGGAAGGGCCTCACGGGGGGCTACACCTTC,CAWKGLTGGYTF
TRBJ1-1,TRBV29-1,-,-,TGCAGCGTTGCAGGCAGGCTGAACACTGAAGCTTTCTTT,CSVAGRLNTEAFF
TRBJ1-2,TRBV11-2,-,-,TGTGCCAGCAGCTTATCGACAGGCGGCTATGGCTACACCTTC,CASSLSTGGYGYTF
TRBJ1-4,TRBV6-1,-,-,TGTTTATGTGGAACTAATGAAAAACTGTTTTTT,CLCGTNEKLFF
TRBJ2-7,TRBV5-8,-,-,TGTGCCAGCAGCTTTCCACCATCCTACGAGCAGTACTTC,CASSFPPSYEQYF
TRBJ2-3,TRBV5-1,-,-,TGCGCCAGCAGCTTTATGGAGAACACAGATACGCAGTATTTT,CASSFMENTDTQYF